These 29 T cell receptor beta chains were all obtained from the same sample, sequenced in a study of blood T cell repertoires in COVID-19. Using immunoSEQ multiplex PCR, the repertoire was profiled, and TCRdb retains in-frame clones only, with some absent. The table lists some 58,000 clones, approximately 80% of them singletons. Source material: peripheral blood. These receptor sequences come from a human donor in a cohort sampled during active COVID-19.

The V and J genes are TRBV5-1 and TRBJ2-5; TRBD2 matches 16 bases. Germline CDR1 reads SGHRS; CDR2 reads YFSETQ. The V and J ends lost 2 bases and 5 bases, in that order; junction bases with no gene match: 6. The length of the CDR3 is 17 residues. This CDR3 reads CASSFSGTSGRGETQYF. In DNA, the CDR3 is TGCGCCAGCAGCTTTTCCGGGACTAGCGGGAGGGGTGAGACCCAGTACTTC.

The rearrangement joins TRBV6-5 to TRBJ1-1; TRBD1 matches at 9 bases. The trim removed 6 bases at V and 5 bases at J, leaving 7 bases unmatched. Germline values: CDR1 MNHEY, CDR2 SVGAGI. The CDR3 runs to 14 residues. The CDR3 sequence: CASRPNRGQTEAFF. The CDR3, as DNA: TGTGCCAGCAGGCCGAACAGGGGGCAGACTGAAGCTTTCTTT.

This chain joins TRBV20-1 and TRBJ2-1; 8 nucleotides line up with TRBD2. The CDR3 loop spans 15 amino acids. V was clipped by 3 bases and J by 0 bases; unmatched bases: 4. Germline V CDR1 and CDR2: DFQATT, SNEGSKA (reference sequence). CDR3 loop: CSASRGGPSYNEQFF. DNA of the CDR3: TGCAGTGCTAGTCGGGGGGGGCCCTCCTACAATGAGCAGTTCTTC.

This chain links TRBV19 with TRBJ2-7; no clear D gene. Germline CDR1 LNHDA, CDR2 SQIVND (reference sequence). Deletions cut 3 bases from V and 3 bases from J, with 9 bases between. This CDR3 comprises 13 residues. The CDR3 reads CASSILLGYEQYF. The CDR3 DNA reads as TGTGCCAGTAGTATCCTGCTAGGCTACGAGCAGTACTTC.

This clone has a handful of counts. The rearrangement uses TRBV29-1 and TRBJ1-2; TRBD1 aligns across 8 bases. Germline loops: CDR1 SQVTM, CDR2 ANQGSEA. Trimming at V came to 5 bases and at J to 7 bases, leaving 9 bases not matched to a gene. The CDR3 covers 13 residues. The CDR3 sequence: CSVSAQGARGYTF. CDR3 nucleotides: TGCAGCGTTAGTGCTCAGGGGGCGCGTGGCTACACCTTC.

V gene TRBV7-9 combines with J gene TRBJ2-6, with D possibly being TRBD2 (8 bases). Germline loops: CDR1 SEHNR, CDR2 FQNEAQ (reference sequence). The V end lost 5 bases, the J end lost 2 bases, and 22 bases lay between the germline ends. The CDR3 extends over 19 amino acids. CDR3 sequence (DNA): TGTGCCAGCAGCATTAGACAGGGCGGGAGGTTTGCTGGGGCCAACGTCCTGACTTTC. Translating it yields CASSIRQGGRFAGANVLTF.

This chain links TRBV6-5 with TRBJ1-3; the D gene is possibly TRBD1 (6 bases). The V gene lost 5 bases and the J gene lost 3 bases, with 11 bases spanning the gap. CDR3 length equals 14 residues. Germline V gene lookup returns CDR1 MNHEY and CDR2 SVGAGI. CDR3 in amino acids: CASSPQGLGNTIYF. CDR3 nucleotide sequence: TGTGCCAGCAGTCCACAGGGTCTTGGAAACACCATATATTTT.

This chain uses TRBV6-6 with TRBJ1-2; tentatively, D is TRBD1 (6 bases). The ends were cut back, 7 bases at V and 3 bases at J, with 12 bases in the middle. The germline V gene has CDR1 MNHNY and CDR2 SVGAGI (reference sequence). The CDR3 is 13 residues long. In DNA form, the CDR3 reads TGTGCCAGCAACGCAGGGGATTACTATGGCTACACCTTC. The encoded protein is CASNAGDYYGYTF.

The V gene is TRBV3-1 (or the pseudogene TRBV3-2), the J gene TRBJ2-2, with 14 bases that match TRBD2. The germline V gene encodes CDR1 LGHDT and CDR2 YNNKEL (reference sequence). The CDR3 has 17 amino acids. V was clipped by 1 base and J by 7 bases; unmatched bases: 5. As DNA, the CDR3 is TGTGCCAGCAGCCAAGTAGGGGGACTAGCGGGAGTCGGGGAGCTGTTTTTT. Translating it yields CASSQVGGLAGVGELFF.

CDR3 region: CASTVVNSNQPQHF. CDR3 nucleotide sequence: TGTGCCAGCACTGTAGTCAATAGCAATCAGCCCCAGCATTTT. This chain connects TRBV5-6 to TRBJ1-5; D not certain. CDR1 is SGHDT and CDR2 is YYEEEE in the germline V gene. There are 14 residues in the CDR3. Trimming cost V 6 bases and J 0 bases, with 10 bases left between them.

This chain joins TRBV6-1 and TRBJ1-5; D call uncertain. Looked up from germline, CDR1 is MNHNS and CDR2 is SASEGT. Trimming cost V 2 bases and J 9 bases, with 5 bases left between them. The CDR3 length is 11 residues. In DNA, the CDR3 is TGTGCCAGCAGTGAAAGCCGGCCCCAGCATTTT. Its protein product is CASSESRPQHF.

This clone has more than one count but fewer than ten. The V gene is TRBV19, the J gene TRBJ2-7, with 7 bases aligning to TRBD1. The CDR3 is 17 amino acids. The V gene end was trimmed by 5 bases and the J gene end by 2 bases; junction bases not matched to a gene: 15. The V gene's germline CDR1 is LNHDA and CDR2 SQIVND (reference sequence). CDR3 loop: CASSLMVRTGMTYEQYF. CDR3 DNA: TGTGCCAGTAGTCTAATGGTGCGGACAGGCATGACCTACGAGCAGTACTTC.

This chain connects TRBV7-2 to TRBJ2-2; D not certain. V was clipped by 5 bases and J by 0 bases, with 10 bases between them. From germline, CDR1 is SGHTA and CDR2 FQGNSA. The CDR3 totals 15 residues. CDR3 coding DNA: TGTGCCAGCAGCCCCCGGTCCGCGAACACCGGGGAGCTGTTTTTT. Protein product: CASSPRSANTGELFF.

The chain combines TRBV24-1 with TRBJ2-1, with 12 positions matching TRBD2. V was clipped by 2 bases and J by 7 bases; unmatched bases: 5. The V gene's germline CDR1 is KGHDR and CDR2 SFDVKD. The CDR3 covers 16 residues. The CDR3, as DNA: TGTGCCACCAGTGATTCGACTAGCGGGAGTATTAATGAGCAGTTCTTC. Protein sequence: CATSDSTSGSINEQFF.

The V and J genes are TRBV10-3 and TRBJ1-1, with 10 bases lining up with TRBD1. The CDR3 covers 14 residues. Germline V gene sequence: CDR1 ENHRY, CDR2 SYGVKD. V was pared by 6 bases and J by 2 bases, with 3 bases of the junction left unmatched. CDR3 DNA sequence: TGTGCCATCAGCGTGACAGGGGGCAACACTGAAGCTTTCTTT. This codes for CAISVTGGNTEAFF.

V is TRBV2 and J is TRBJ1-2; TRBD1 matches 9 bases. Germline CDR1 and CDR2: SNHLY and FYNNEI. The V gene end was trimmed by 6 bases and the J gene end by 7 bases; junction bases not matched to a gene: 6. The CDR3 totals 13 residues. The CDR3 sequence is CASSTDRGGGYTF. The CDR3, as DNA: TGTGCCAGCAGCACGGACAGGGGCGGTGGCTACACCTTC.

This clone was picked up a small number of times. The chain uses TRBV5-6 and TRBJ2-7; TRBD1 might be the D (5 bases). V gave up 3 bases and J gave up 1 base, with 14 bases separating them. The CDR3 consists of 15 residues. The germline gives CDR1 SGHDT, CDR2 YYEEEE. The CDR3 reads CASSWEQELSYEQYF. CDR3 coding DNA: TGTGCCAGCAGCTGGGAACAGGAATTATCCTACGAGCAGTACTTC.

The genes are TRBV28 and TRBJ2-7, with TRBD1 as a possible D gene (6 bases). The CDR3 is 14 amino acids. V was pared by 6 bases and J by 3 bases, with 15 bases between. Germline CDR1 MDHEN, CDR2 SYDVKM. For the CDR3, the DNA is TGTGCCAGCAGGGTTGGGGGCAGGGTCTACGAGCAGTACTTC. It is translated as CASRVGGRVYEQYF.

V is TRBV19 and J is TRBJ1-5; D might be TRBD1 (5 bases). The CDR3 runs to 17 residues. Trimming removed 3 bases from V and 7 bases from J, with 22 bases in between. Germline V lookup: CDR1 LNHDA, CDR2 SQIVND (reference sequence). The CDR3 is CASSMIEGNPGLQPQHF. In DNA form, the CDR3 reads TGTGCCAGTAGTATGATAGAAGGGAACCCAGGGTTACAGCCCCAGCATTTT. Using reference TRBV19 and TRBJ1-5 for the parts outside the CDR3, the full variable domain is DGGITQSPKYLFRKEGQNVTLSCEQNLNHDAMYWYRQDPGQGLRLIYYSQIVNDFQKGDIAEGYSVSREKKESFPLTVTSAQKNPTAFYLCASSMIEGNPGLQPQHFGDGTRLSIL.

The chain is built from TRBV28 and TRBJ2-7, with 8 bases lining up with TRBD1. V dropped 6 bases and J dropped 4; count of bases not matched to a gene: 8. This CDR3 is 14 amino acids long. Germline V lookup: CDR1 MDHEN, CDR2 SYDVKM. CDR3 residues: CASRTQGAWYEQYF. Here the CDR3 DNA reads TGTGCCAGCAGAACGCAGGGGGCGTGGTACGAGCAGTACTTC.

The J gene is TRBJ2-7, the V gene TRBV7-2; D is unresolved. Germline V gives CDR1 SGHTA, CDR2 FQGNSA. Between the trimmed V and J ends, which lost 5 bases and 4 bases, there was a span of 15 bases. The CDR3 has 14 residues. CDR3 residues: CASSNPVSMYEQYF. The CDR3 DNA reads as TGTGCCAGCAGCAACCCGGTCTCAATGTACGAGCAGTACTTC.

This clone was seen ten or more times. The V and J genes are TRBV19 and TRBJ2-2; 9 bases line up with TRBD2. The CDR3 loop spans 16 amino acids. The V and J ends lost 3 bases and 0 bases, in that order; junction bases with no gene match: 2. Germline lookup yields CDR1 LNHDA and CDR2 SQIVND (reference sequence). DNA for the CDR3: TGTGCCAGTAGTATTCTAGCGGGAACGAACACCGGGGAGCTGTTTTTT. This gives the protein CASSILAGTNTGELFF.

This clone came up a few times. This chain joins TRBV6-5 and TRBJ2-2; 9 nucleotides align to TRBD2. From germline, CDR1 is MNHEY and CDR2 SVGAGI. V shed 7 bases, J shed 4 bases, and the junction held 7 bases outside the gene matches. The CDR3 has 15 amino acids. CDR3 region: CASNVAGGPTGELFF. The CDR3 DNA sequence: TGTGCCAGCAATGTCGCGGGAGGGCCCACCGGGGAGCTGTTTTTT.

The chain recombines TRBV5-1 with TRBJ2-2; 9 positions agree with TRBD2. The V segment lost 4 bases and the J segment 6 bases; nucleotides outside the gene matches: 7. The CDR3 contains 15 residues. Germline values: CDR1 SGHRS, CDR2 YFSETQ. CDR3 sequence (DNA): TGCGCCAGCAGCCTTAGCGGGAGTGGGGCCGGGGAGCTGTTTTTT. The encoded protein is CASSLSGSGAGELFF.

The chain couples TRBV19 to TRBJ2-2, with TRBD2 matching over 9 bases. Losses at the gene ends were 6 bases for V and 7 bases for J; bases not matched to a gene: 12. Germline loops: CDR1 LNHDA, CDR2 SQIVND (reference sequence). This CDR3 is built from 16 residues. The CDR3 DNA sequence: TGTGCCAGTAGCCCACGCCGGACTAGCGACGGCGGGGAGCTGTTTTTT. Amino acid sequence: CASSPRRTSDGGELFF.

As for this clone: The same CDR3 also results from other DNA sequences found in this sample. The chain links TRBV7-2 to TRBJ1-3; D may be TRBD1 (5 bases). CDR3 length: 15 residues. Germline loops: CDR1 SGHTA, CDR2 FQGNSA. The V and J ends lost 2 bases and 4 bases respectively, with 12 bases between them. The CDR3 DNA sequence: TGTGCCAGCAGCTTATCTAGGGGTAGAGGAAACACCATATATTTT. Its protein product is CASSLSRGRGNTIYF.

The chain couples TRBV24-1 to TRBJ2-2; TRBD1 agrees at 9 bases. Germline V gene data show CDR1 as KGHDR and CDR2 as SFDVKD. This CDR3 is 15 amino acids long. V shed 3 bases, J shed 7 bases, and the junction held 5 bases outside the gene matches. The CDR3 sequence: CATSDGDRAVGELFF. CDR3 DNA: TGTGCCACCAGTGATGGGGACAGGGCAGTCGGGGAGCTGTTTTTT.

The V gene is TRBV27, the J gene TRBJ1-1; D is unclear. With 10 bases removed from V and 0 bases from J, the gap between germline ends came to 12 bases. The CDR3 has 13 amino acids. Germline lookup yields CDR1 MNHEY and CDR2 SMNVEV (reference sequence). The CDR3 spells CATSTDLNTEAFF. In DNA form, the CDR3 reads TGTGCCACCTCGACGGACTTGAACACTGAAGCTTTCTTT.

This chain joins TRBV6-1 and TRBJ1-3; D is uncertain. The CDR3 covers 14 residues. Per germline, CDR1 MNHNS and CDR2 SASEGT. V lost 1 base and J lost 4, with 8 bases in between. CDR3 loop: CASSEGFGGNTIYF. CDR3 DNA sequence: TGTGCCAGCAGTGAAGGCTTCGGGGGAAACACCATATATTTT.